This T cell receptor beta chain derives from a study of blood T cell repertoires in COVID-19. Individuals drawn from 24 US areas were about 18 to 95 years old. The CDR3 is 14 residues long. Losses at the gene ends were 8 bases for V and 7 bases for J; bases not matched to a gene: 2. Germline CDR1 and CDR2: KGHDR and SFDVKD. Authors' data handling: Reference gene primer amplification gave estimated nucleated cell counts. Sequenced by immunoSEQ multiplex PCR; TCRdb stores in-frame clones only, minus some. V, J and clone size were drawn from that table, and D and trimming were deduced from the DNA. The table has approximately 250,000 clones, about 81% seen once.

Sequencing was performed on PBMCs or T cells enriched from blood (not recorded which). This clonotype was obtained from a man between 25 and 39 years old with acute COVID-19. The V call is TRBV24-1, the J call TRBJ2-1; 15 bases agree with TRBD2. CDR3 nucleotides: TGTGCCACCAACGGACTAGCGGGAGGGAATGAGCAGTTCTTC. Translated, it gives CATNGLAGGNEQFF.